The 17 T cell receptor beta chains below come from one sample, sequenced in a study of T cell changes during pregnancy in multiple sclerosis (dated by TCRdb to between 2017 and 2020). Libraries were made using the immunoSEQ multiplex PCR assay. The immuneACCESS repertoire file appears here via TCRdb, limited to in-frame rearrangements. These files lack a portion of the clones; in checked studies, under half of the deficit traces to unresolved V genes, and the cause of the others is not known. For this sample there are under 15,000 clones; around 86% appear just once. The ten largest clones add up to around 15% of the sample. The specimen was CD8+ T cells from peripheral blood mononuclear cells, collected in the second trimester of pregnancy. These receptors originate from a female donor in good health, enrolled as a control in a pregnancy study.

This sequence joins TRBV5-1 and TRBJ2-1; 7 nucleotides align to TRBD1. The J segment lost 6 bases and the V segment lost 0 bases, leaving 6 bases of the junction unmatched. Germline lookup yields CDR1 SGHRS and CDR2 YFSETQ. The CDR3 length is 15 residues. CDR3 loop: CASSLEGQQTNEQFF. CDR3 DNA sequence: TGCGCCAGCAGCTTGGAGGGACAGCAGACCAATGAGCAGTTCTTC.

The J gene is TRBJ1-1, the V gene TRBV27; weak D call: TRBD1 (6 bases). The germline V and J ends were trimmed by 2 bases and 3 bases, with 16 bases remaining between them. This CDR3 region has 16 residues. Germline V lookup: CDR1 MNHEY, CDR2 SMNVEV (reference sequence). The CDR3 sequence is CASSLNPGQGYTEAFF. In nucleotides, the CDR3 is TGTGCCAGCAGTTTAAATCCAGGGCAGGGGTACACTGAAGCTTTCTTT.

Points on this clone: The junction shows a germline mismatch at one end, possibly a read error. This rearrangement joins TRBV7-7 to TRBJ2-1, with D hard to call. The CDR3 runs 15 residues. Per germline, CDR1 SSHAT and CDR2 FNYEAQ (reference sequence). For the CDR3, the DNA is TGTGCTAGCAGCTTAGATGCAGGATCCTACAATGAGCAGTTCTTC. Its protein is CASSLDAGSYNEQFF.

The genes are TRBV6-1 and TRBJ2-7; D not certain. The CDR3 spans 10 residues. Deletions cut 7 bases from V and 7 bases from J, with 8 bases between. Germline CDR1 is MNHNS and CDR2 is SASEGT. The CDR3 DNA follows: TGTGCCAGCAACTCATGGGAGCAGTACTTC. Amino acid sequence: CASNSWEQYF.

Written as DNA, the CDR3 is TGCAGCGTTCGAGGGGGGGCTAGCACAGATACGCAGTATTTT. It translates to CSVRGGASTDTQYF. This chain uses TRBV29-1 with TRBJ2-3; perhaps TRBD2 as D (7 bases). CDR3 length: 14 residues. Germline V gene lookup returns CDR1 SQVTM and CDR2 ANQGSEA. V lost 5 bases, J lost 0 bases, and 12 bases lay in between.

The CDR3 here is CATSRDETGNYEQYF. CDR3 nucleotide sequence: TGTGCCACCAGCAGAGATGAAACAGGGAACTACGAGCAGTACTTC. J is TRBJ2-7 and V is TRBV15, with D perhaps matching TRBD1 (6 bases). This CDR3 spans 15 amino acids. Trimming removed 0 bases at V and 3 bases at J, with 12 bases between. From germline, CDR1 is LNHNV and CDR2 YYDKDF (reference sequence).

V gene TRBV7-2 combines with J gene TRBJ2-7; 7 positions agree with TRBD2. The V gene's germline CDR1 is SGHTA and CDR2 FQGNSA. The J segment lost 4 bases and the V segment lost 5 bases, leaving 5 bases of the junction unmatched. The CDR3 runs 13 residues. The CDR3 region has the DNA TGTGCCAGCAGCCCCGGGAGGTTATACGAGCAGTACTTC. Residues: CASSPGRLYEQYF.

The V and J genes are TRBV5-1 and TRBJ2-3; 10 bases map to TRBD2. The CDR3 is 18 amino acids. Germline V gives CDR1 SGHRS, CDR2 YFSETQ. V shed 4 bases, J shed 0 bases, and the junction held 11 bases outside the gene matches. The CDR3 spells CASSLKSGGGISTDTQYF. CDR3 DNA sequence: TGCGCCAGCAGCCTCAAAAGCGGGGGGGGAATTAGCACAGATACGCAGTATTTT.

A single count supports this clone. V and J are TRBV5-1 and TRBJ2-7, with D maybe TRBD1 (6 bases). V was pared by 2 bases and J by 4 bases, with 10 bases between. CDR1 is SGHRS, CDR2 YFSETQ, per germline. CDR3 size: 13 residues. This CDR3 is CASSFGTLYEQYF. Here the CDR3 DNA reads TGCGCCAGCAGCTTCGGGACATTATACGAGCAGTACTTC. Together with reference TRBV5-1 and TRBJ2-7, the CDR3 gives the full variable domain: KAGVTQTPRYLIKTRGQQVTLSCSPISGHRSVSWYQQTPGQGLQFLFEYFSETQRNKGNFPGRFSGRQFSNSRSEMNVSTLELGDSALYLCASSFGTLYEQYFGPGTRLTVT.

This clone was seen only once. The CDR3 sequence is CASSLGGIDTQYF. CDR3 sequence (DNA): TGTGCCAGCAGTTTAGGGGGGATAGATACGCAGTATTTT. The V and J genes are TRBV27 and TRBJ2-3; a weak D match, TRBD2 (6 bases). V shed 2 bases and J shed 5 bases, with 8 bases lying between them. The CDR3 is 13 amino acids. Germline V gene data show CDR1 as MNHEY and CDR2 as SMNVEV (reference sequence).

This chain links TRBV4-3 with TRBJ2-2, with 8 bases fitting TRBD1. The CDR3 has 17 residues. Germline V lookup: CDR1 LGHNA, CDR2 YSLEER. The junction had 9 bases not matched to a gene; V was cut back by 0 bases and J by 6 bases. This CDR3 reads CASSQDWDRSSPGELFF. The CDR3 DNA sequence: TGCGCCAGCAGCCAAGATTGGGACAGGAGTTCGCCCGGGGAGCTGTTTTTT.

CDR3 sequence reads: CASSQEAGGNTEAFF. CDR3 DNA: TGCGCCAGCAGCCAAGAGGCAGGGGGGAACACTGAAGCTTTCTTT. V usage is TRBV4-3 and J usage is TRBJ1-1, with TRBD1 identical over 7 bases. This CDR3 contains 15 residues. Germline V lookup: CDR1 LGHNA, CDR2 YSLEER. The J segment lost 1 base and the V segment lost 0 bases, leaving 2 bases of the junction unmatched.

This clone was counted only a few times. This chain uses TRBV9 with TRBJ1-1; a possible D gene is TRBD1 (5 bases). V dropped 4 bases and J dropped 1 base, with 8 bases sitting between them. Germline V lookup: CDR1 SGDLS, CDR2 YYNGEE. This CDR3 contains 13 residues. The CDR3 bases are TGTGCCAGCAGCCCGGGGGGGAACACTGAAGCTTTCTTT. It specifies CASSPGGNTEAFF.

This chain joins TRBV4-1 and TRBJ2-7, with D unresolved. V lost 0 bases and J lost 3, with 6 bases in between. The CDR3 contains 13 residues. The germline V gene encodes CDR1 MGHRA and CDR2 YSYEKL. CDR3 DNA sequence: TGCGCCAGCAGCCAAGACAAATTCTACGAGCAGTACTTC. Encoded protein: CASSQDKFYEQYF.

The genes are TRBV30 and TRBJ1-1, with 7 bases identical to TRBD1. Per germline, CDR1 GTSNPN and CDR2 SVGIG (reference sequence). V lost 3 bases, J lost 3 bases, and 7 bases stayed unmatched. CDR3 length: 14 residues. The CDR3 protein is CAWSNRGVDTEAFF. CDR3 bases: TGTGCCTGGAGCAACAGGGGAGTGGACACTGAAGCTTTCTTT.

The chain combines TRBV10-3 with TRBJ2-1; 9 bases fit TRBD2. Per the germline V gene, CDR1 is ENHRY and CDR2 is SYGVKD. With V trimmed by 0 bases and J by 3 bases, 6 bases remained unmatched. The CDR3 contains 17 residues. CDR3 coding DNA: TGTGCCATCAGTGAGTCTATGGCTAGCGGGGACTACAATGAGCAGTTCTTC. Protein sequence: CAISESMASGDYNEQFF.

The chain uses TRBV6-6 and TRBJ1-1, with D possibly matching TRBD1 (6 bases). Trimming took 5 bases from V and 3 from J, leaving 10 bases between them. The CDR3 loop spans 13 amino acids. In germline, CDR1 is MNHNY, CDR2 SVGAGI (reference sequence). The CDR3 DNA is TGTGCCAGCAGTCCTCAGGGGTACACTGAAGCTTTCTTT. It codes for CASSPQGYTEAFF.